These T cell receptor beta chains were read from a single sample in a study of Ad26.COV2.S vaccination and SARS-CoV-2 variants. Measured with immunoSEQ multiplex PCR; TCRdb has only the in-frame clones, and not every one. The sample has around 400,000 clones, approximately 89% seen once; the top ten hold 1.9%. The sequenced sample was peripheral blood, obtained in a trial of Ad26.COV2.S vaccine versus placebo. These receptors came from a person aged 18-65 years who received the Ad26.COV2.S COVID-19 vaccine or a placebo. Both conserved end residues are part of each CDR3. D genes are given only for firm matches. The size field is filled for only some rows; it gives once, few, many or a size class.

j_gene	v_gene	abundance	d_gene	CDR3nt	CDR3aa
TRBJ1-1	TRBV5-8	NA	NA	TGTGCCAGCAGCTTGGGACCGCCGGGGGGGGGCACTGAAGCTTTCTTT	CASSLGPPGGGTEAFF
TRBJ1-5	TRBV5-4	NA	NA	TGTGCCAGCAGCTTACAGGGAACGAATCAGCCCCAGCATTTT	CASSLQGTNQPQHF
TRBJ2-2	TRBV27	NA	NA	TGTGCCAGCAGCTCTTTGATCAGGGGAGCCGGGGAGCTGTTTTTT	CASSSLIRGAGELFF
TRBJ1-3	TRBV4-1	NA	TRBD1	TGCGCCAGCAGCCACCAACGGACAGGGGGAAACACCATATATTTT	CASSHQRTGGNTIYF
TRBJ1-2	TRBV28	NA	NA	TGTGCCAGCAGTTTGGACGGGAACTATGGCTACACCTTC	CASSLDGNYGYTF
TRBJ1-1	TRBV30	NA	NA	TGTGCCTGGAGTTTGACAGCGAACACTGAAGCTTTCTTT	CAWSLTANTEAFF
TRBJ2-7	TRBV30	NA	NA	TGTGCCTGGGAGGGGGCCTACGAGCAGTACTTC	CAWEGAYEQYF
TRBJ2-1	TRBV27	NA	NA	TGTGCCAGCAGTTTACAGGGGAGGGGGGGCAATGAGCAGTTCTTC	CASSLQGRGGNEQFF
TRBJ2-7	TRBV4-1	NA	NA	TGCGCCAGCAGCCAAGACGCAGGGTCGGGCGAGCAGTACTTC	CASSQDAGSGEQYF
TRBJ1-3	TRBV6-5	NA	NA	TGTGCCAGCAGAATGAGCTCTGGAAACACCATATATTTT	CASRMSSGNTIYF
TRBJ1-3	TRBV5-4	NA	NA	TGTGCCAGCAGCTTGGGTGGTGAAACTGGAAACACCATATATTTT	CASSLGGETGNTIYF
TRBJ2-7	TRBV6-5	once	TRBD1	TGTGCCAGCAGATCCTACCGGGACAGAATAAGGGAGCAGTACTTC	CASRSYRDRIREQYF
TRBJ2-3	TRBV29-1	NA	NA	TGCAGCGTTGAAGGTAGCGCCACAGATACGCAGTATTTT	CSVEGSATDTQYF
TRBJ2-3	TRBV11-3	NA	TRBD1	TGTGCCAGCAGCTTAGGGGACAGTGGGGCCAGCACAGATACGCAGTATTTT	CASSLGDSGASTDTQYF
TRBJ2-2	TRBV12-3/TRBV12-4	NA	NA	TGTGCCAGCAGTTATCAGCGTTCCGGGGAGCTGTTTTTT	CASSYQRSGELFF
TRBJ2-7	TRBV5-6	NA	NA	TGTGCCAGCAGCTTCCGGGTTAACGAGCAGTACTTC	CASSFRVNEQYF
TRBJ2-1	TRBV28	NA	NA	TGTGCCAGCAAAGCCGGGAGCATCTATGAGCAGTTCTTC	CASKAGSIYEQFF
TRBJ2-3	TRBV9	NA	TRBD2	TGTGCCAGCAGCCCAGCCCCGGGACTAGCATCAGATACGCAGTATTTT	CASSPAPGLASDTQYF
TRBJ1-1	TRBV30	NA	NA	TGTGCCTGGAACTACGGGGGGGCTGAAGCTTTCTTT	CAWNYGGAEAFF
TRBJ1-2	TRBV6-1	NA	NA	TGTGCCAGCAGTGAATCGGGTTGGGACGGCTACACCTTC	CASSESGWDGYTF
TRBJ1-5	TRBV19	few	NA	TGTGCCAGTAGTATTGGCCCCCAGGGCCGCAGAAATCAGCCCCAGCATTTT	CASSIGPQGRRNQPQHF
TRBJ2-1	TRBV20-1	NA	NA	TGCAGTGCTAGTCAGGGCTGGACCAATGAGCAGTTCTTC	CSASQGWTNEQFF
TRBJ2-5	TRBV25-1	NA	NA	TGTGCCAGCAGTTCCTTCGGGGACGGTCAAGAGACCCAGTACTTC	CASSSFGDGQETQYF
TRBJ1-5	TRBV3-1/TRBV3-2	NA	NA	TGTGCCAGCAGCTCTGAAGGGGGCAATCAGCCCCAGCATTTT	CASSSEGGNQPQHF
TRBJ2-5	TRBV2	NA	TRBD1	TGTGCCAGCATTGGGACAGGGCGCGAGACCCAGTACTTC	CASIGTGRETQYF
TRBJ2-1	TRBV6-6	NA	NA	TGTGCCAGCAGCCCATCCCATAGGGGTTCCAATGAGCAGTTCTTC	CASSPSHRGSNEQFF
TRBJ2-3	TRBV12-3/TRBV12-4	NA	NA	TGTGCCAGCAGACTCGCTGCAACAGATACGCAGTATTTT	CASRLAATDTQYF
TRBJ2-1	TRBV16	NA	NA	TGTGCCAGCAGCCAAATCACAGCGGGCTCCTACAATGAGCAGTTCTTC	CASSQITAGSYNEQFF
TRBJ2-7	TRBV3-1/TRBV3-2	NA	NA	TGTGCCAGCAGCCAAGAGGGGGCAGCCTCCTACGAGCAGTACTTC	CASSQEGAASYEQYF
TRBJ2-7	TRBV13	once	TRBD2	TGTGCCAGCAGCCGAAAGACTAGCGGGGTTCAGGAGCAGTACTTC	CASSRKTSGVQEQYF
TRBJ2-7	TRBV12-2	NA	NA	TGTGCAAGTCGCTCCAAGTATATAAACAGGGAAGTTAATCGGGAGCAGTACTTC	CASRSKYINREVNREQYF
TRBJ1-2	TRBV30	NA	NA	TGTGCCTGGAGCTGGGGCCGACCGTCCTATGGCTACACCTTC	CAWSWGRPSYGYTF
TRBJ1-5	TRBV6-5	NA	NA	TGTGCCAGCAGTCCCGGGGGAAAGCAGCCCCAGCATTTT	CASSPGGKQPQHF
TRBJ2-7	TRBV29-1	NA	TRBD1	TGCAGCGTTGAGTACAGGGGAAGGGAGCAGTACTTC	CSVEYRGREQYF
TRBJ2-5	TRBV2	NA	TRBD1	TGTGCCAGCAGCCGGGACAGGGGGGGAGAGACCCAGTACTTC	CASSRDRGGETQYF
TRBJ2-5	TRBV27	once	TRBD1	TGTGCCAGCAGTAGACAGGGAGCGCCCGGACGGGGAGAGACCCAGTACTTC	CASSRQGAPGRGETQYF
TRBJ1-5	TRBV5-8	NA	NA	TGTGCCAGCAGCTTGGAGGGGGGTCATAGCAATCAGCCCCAGCATTTT	CASSLEGGHSNQPQHF
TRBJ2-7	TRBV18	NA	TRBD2	TGTGCCAGCTCACCGCTTGGGACTAGCGGGTACCACGAGCAGTACTTC	CASSPLGTSGYHEQYF
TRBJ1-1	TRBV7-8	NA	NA	TGTGCCAGCAGCTTAGCGGGGAGGAACACTGAAGCTTTCTTT	CASSLAGRNTEAFF
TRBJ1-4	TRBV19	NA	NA	TGTGCCAGTAGTATCGGAGTATATGAAAAACTGTTTTTT	CASSIGVYEKLFF
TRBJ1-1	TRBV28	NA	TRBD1	TGTGCCAGCAGTTTGACAGGGAGGGCTGAAGCTTTCTTT	CASSLTGRAEAFF
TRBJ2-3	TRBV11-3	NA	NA	TGTGCCAGCAGCAGAGGTCTCACAGATACGCAGTATTTT	CASSRGLTDTQYF
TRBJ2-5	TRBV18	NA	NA	TGTGCCAGCTCACCCGGCCGAGAGACCCAGTACTTC	CASSPGRETQYF
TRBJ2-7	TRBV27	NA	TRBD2	TGTGCCAGCGGGACTAGCGGGACCTACGAGCAGTACTTC	CASGTSGTYEQYF
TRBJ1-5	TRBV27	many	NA	TGTGCCAGCAGTTATGGTGGCAATCAGCCCCAGCATTTT	CASSYGGNQPQHF
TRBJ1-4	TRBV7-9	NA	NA	TGTGCCAGCAGCCCCCCACTTAATGAAAAACTGTTTTTT	CASSPPLNEKLFF
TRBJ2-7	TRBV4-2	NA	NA	TGTGCCAGCAGCCAAGATCTTCGAAGCTCCTACGAGCAGTACTTC	CASSQDLRSSYEQYF
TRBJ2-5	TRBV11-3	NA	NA	TGTGCCAGCAGCCCTCACTTAGGACCAAAAGAGACCCAGTACTTC	CASSPHLGPKETQYF
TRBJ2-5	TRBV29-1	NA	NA	TGCAGCGTTGAAAAACAGGGAGGGCCCCAGTACTTC	CSVEKQGGPQYF
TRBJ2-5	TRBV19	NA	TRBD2	TGTGCCAGTAGCCGACTAGCGGGAGGGCCGAAAGAGACCCAGTACTTC	CASSRLAGGPKETQYF
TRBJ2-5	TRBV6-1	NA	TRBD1	TGTGCCAGCAGTGAGAACAGGGGGCTGGAGACCCAGTACTTC	CASSENRGLETQYF
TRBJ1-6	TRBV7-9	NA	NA	TGTGCCAGCAGCCGTGGGGGTTTGTCCCTCCACTTT	CASSRGGLSLHF
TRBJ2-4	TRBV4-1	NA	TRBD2	TGCGCCAGCAGCCAAGATCTAGCGGTCGGGCTTCAGTACTTC	CASSQDLAVGLQYF